A single sample is the source of the 12 T cell receptor beta chains below, sequenced in a study of regulatory T cells in long-lasting Graves disease. Assembly of TCR beta libraries relied on iRepertoire HTBI primers together with Arm-PCR of CDR3 regions. From the multiplex PCR reads, TCRdb called clonotypes with MiXCR, one entry per CDR3 protein. Here the sample spans approximately 540,000 distinct CDR3 sequences, about 11% being singletons. The time point is: newly diagnosed GD, antithyroid drugs for less than 3 months. The TCR library was made from RNA that had been extracted from PBMCs in TRIzol. The sample was also linked to a second study, of T cells in Graves' hyperthyroidism and ophthalmopathy.

The sequencing here drew on peripheral blood mononuclear cells (PBMCs), taken at new diagnosis, from a patient treated with antithyroid drugs. The source of these receptors is a woman aged 25 to 39 with Graves disease.

This clonotype occurred many times. This chain links TRBV11-2 with TRBJ2-5; D remains unclear. Germline CDR1 and CDR2: SGHAT and FQNNGV. CDR3 length equals 14 residues. The V gene lost 0 bases and the J gene lost 4 bases, with 9 bases spanning the gap. CDR3 nucleotide sequence: TGTGCCAGCAGCTTAGAAGGTGATCGAGAGACCCAGTACTTC. Translation gives CASSLEGDRETQYF.

Many counts were recorded for this clonotype. The CDR3 DNA is TGTGCCAGCACTCGAACGGACAGGGGAAACACAGATACGCAGTATTTT. It is translated as CASTRTDRGNTDTQYF. The chain is built from TRBV6-2 or TRBV6-3 and TRBJ2-3; TRBD1 agrees at 9 bases. Germline V lookup: CDR1 MNHEY, CDR2 SVGEGT. This CDR3 contains 16 residues. The ends lost 7 bases at V and 2 bases at J; junction bases unmatched: 10.

The table lists this clonotype with many counts. The chain recombines TRBV30 with TRBJ2-7, with TRBD2 matching over 7 bases. The length of the CDR3 is 12 residues. V lost 2 bases to trimming and J lost 2 bases; unmatched junction nucleotides: 0. Germline lookup yields CDR1 GTSNPN and CDR2 SVGIG (reference sequence). The CDR3 reads CAWSLAAYEQYF. CDR3 nucleotide sequence: TGTGCCTGGAGTCTAGCGGCCTACGAGCAGTACTTC.

This clonotype was detected only a few times. This chain uses TRBV20-1 with TRBJ1-2; 8 bases map to TRBD1. CDR1 and CDR2 from the germline V gene are DFQATT and SNEGSKA (reference sequence). There are 15 residues in the CDR3. V lost 5 bases to trimming and J lost 2 bases; unmatched junction nucleotides: 10. CDR3 residues: CSAPAQGAYNYGYTF. The CDR3 nucleotides read TGCAGTGCTCCTGCCCAGGGGGCGTACAACTATGGCTACACCTTC.

There are many counts of this clonotype. This chain connects TRBV11-2 to TRBJ2-4; 8 positions match TRBD1. Germline V lookup: CDR1 SGHAT, CDR2 FQNNGV. The CDR3 spans 16 residues. The V and J ends lost 2 bases and 7 bases, in that order; junction bases with no gene match: 10. CDR3 protein: CASSLRQGDRMNIQYF. The CDR3, as DNA: TGTGCCAGCAGCTTACGCCAGGGGGACAGGATGAACATTCAGTACTTC.

This chain uses TRBV6-9 with TRBJ1-1; D remains unclear. Germline V gives CDR1 MNHGY, CDR2 SVAAGI. This CDR3 is 15 amino acids long. Between the trimmed V and J ends, which lost 3 bases and 1 base, there was a span of 12 bases. Here the CDR3 reads CASSYSLWGNTEAFF. DNA of the CDR3: TGTGCCAGCAGTTACAGTCTTTGGGGGAACACTGAAGCTTTCTTT.

V usage is TRBV4-3 and J usage is TRBJ1-1; D is undetermined. The germline V and J ends were trimmed by 1 base and 4 bases, with 13 bases remaining between them. The germline gives CDR1 LGHNA, CDR2 YSLEER. This CDR3 has 15 residues. The CDR3 here is CASSQGLQSFTEAFF. CDR3 nucleotides: TGCGCCAGCAGCCAAGGTCTCCAGAGCTTCACTGAAGCTTTCTTT.

Ten or more counts support this clonotype. The chain combines TRBV9 with TRBJ1-2; 8 bases are a match to TRBD1. In germline, CDR1 is SGDLS, CDR2 YYNGEE. This CDR3 contains 15 residues. Unmatched junction bases numbered 8, after V lost 3 bases and J lost 4 bases. As DNA, the CDR3 is TGTGCCAGCAGCGCCTCAGGGGGCGCCGGCTATGGCTACACCTTC. The encoded protein is CASSASGGAGYGYTF. The complete variable domain, with remaining parts taken from reference TRBV9 and TRBJ1-2, reads DSGVTQTPKHLITATGQRVTLRCSPRSGDLSVYWYQQSLDQGLQFLIQYYNGEERAKGNILERFSAQQFPDLHSELNLSSLELGDSALYFCASSASGGAGYGYTFGSGTRLTVV.

This clonotype showed up many times. The chain joins TRBV3-1 to TRBJ1-1; 7 bases line up with TRBD1. The CDR3 is 15 residues long. With V trimmed by 3 bases and J by 6 bases, 10 bases remained unmatched. CDR1 and CDR2 from the germline V gene are LGHDT and YNNKEL (reference sequence). The DNA of the CDR3 is TGTGCCAGCAGCCACCAGGGACAGAGTAGTCCTGAAGCTTTCTTT. Encoded protein: CASSHQGQSSPEAFF.

This clonotype was seen just once. The chain combines TRBV2 with TRBJ2-2; no definite D call. The V gene lost 2 bases and the J gene lost 1 base, with 5 bases spanning the gap. This CDR3 has 14 residues. The V gene's germline CDR1 is SNHLY and CDR2 FYNNEI. The CDR3 nucleotides read TGTGCCAGCAGTGAATCTATGAACACCGGGGAGCTGTTTTTT. It codes for CASSESMNTGELFF.

Details on this clonotype: A much more abundant neighbour one base away suggests this may be a read error. The V call is TRBV29-1, the J call TRBJ1-1; no clear D. Trimming pared 3 bases from V and 3 bases from J, leaving 8 bases between. There are 12 residues in the CDR3. The germline V gene has CDR1 SQVTM and CDR2 ANQGSEA. The CDR3 DNA sequence: TGCAGCGTTGAGTCTGAGGACACTGAAGCTTTCTTT. Its protein is CSVESEDTEAFF.

This clonotype has more than one count but fewer than ten. A much larger clone sits a single nucleotide away, making a read error possible. The gene calls are TRBV7-2 and TRBJ2-7; maybe TRBD2 (5 bases). V lost 4 bases to trimming and J lost 9 bases, with 19 bases between them. The CDR3 spans 14 residues. Germline V gene sequence: CDR1 SGHTA, CDR2 FQGNSA. CDR3: CTSSSGLAVPGQYF. The CDR3, as DNA: TGTACCAGCAGCTCCGGGCTAGCAGTTCCTGGGCAGTACTTC.